This passage covers 17 T cell receptor beta chains from one sample sequenced in a study of cytomegalovirus exposure and HLA in healthy donors. In the PCR, 60 Vbeta and 13 Jbeta primers were used. Data came from immunoSEQ multiplex PCR; TCRdb stores just in-frame clones and leaves some out. This table has under 170,000 clones, around 79% appearing once. The sequencing input was PBMCs. The receptor set was obtained from a human donor in good health.

The chain joins TRBV2 to TRBJ2-7; TRBD2 is a possible D gene (5 bases). V lost 6 bases to trimming and J lost 4 bases, with 7 bases between them. Germline V gene lookup returns CDR1 SNHLY and CDR2 FYNNEI. This CDR3 is built from 11 residues. The CDR3 region has the DNA TGTGCCAGCAGGAGGACTTACGAGCAGTACTTC. Amino acids: CASRRTYEQYF.

The CDR3 protein is CASSLLPTGLNTEAFF. As DNA, the CDR3 is TGTGCCAGCAGCTTACTACCAACAGGCCTGAACACTGAAGCTTTCTTT. The chain links TRBV7-9 to TRBJ1-1; TRBD1 might be the D (5 bases). Germline CDR1 is SEHNR and CDR2 is FQNEAQ (reference sequence). V was clipped by 2 bases and J by 0 bases, with 13 bases between them. This CDR3 has 16 amino acids.

This clone was seen a single time. A read error may account for a junction end that differs from germline. This chain joins TRBV7-9 and TRBJ2-7; either TRBD1 or TRBD2 may supply D (7 bases each). The CDR3 has 12 residues. CDR1 SEHNR and CDR2 FQNEAQ come from the germline V gene (reference sequence). CDR3 DNA: TGTTCCAGCGGGACAGTGTGGTACGAGCAGTACTTC. It translates to CSSGTVWYEQYF.

This chain links TRBV18 with TRBJ2-1; D is perhaps TRBD1 (5 bases). In germline, CDR1 is KGHSH, CDR2 LQKENI. There are 16 residues in the CDR3. Trimming shortened V by 1 base and J by 9 bases, and 19 bases separated the two germline ends. In DNA form, the CDR3 reads TGTGCCAGCTCACCACGGAAGGACACTGCATATAGTGAGCAGTTCTTC. Translated: CASSPRKDTAYSEQFF. The complete variable domain, with remaining parts taken from reference TRBV18 and TRBJ2-1, reads NAGVMQNPRHLVRRRGQEARLRCSPMKGHSHVYWYRQLPEEGLKFMVYLQKENIIDESGMPKERFSAEFPKEGPSILRIQQVVRGDSAAYFCASSPRKDTAYSEQFFGPGTRLTVL.

This clone appeared a single time. The chain links TRBV7-2 to TRBJ2-1; TRBD2 agrees at 10 bases. The CDR3 covers 13 residues. V was pared by 5 bases and J by 14 bases, with 9 bases of the junction left unmatched. CDR1 is SGHTA, CDR2 FQGNSA, per germline. CDR3 sequence reads: CASSLSTGTSEFF. The CDR3 DNA sequence: TGTGCCAGCAGCCTGTCTACCGGGACTAGCGAGTTCTTC.

This rearrangement joins TRBV7-9 to TRBJ1-1; D possibly corresponds to TRBD1 (5 bases). The V end lost 3 bases, the J end lost 11 bases, and 16 bases lay between the germline ends. Germline assignment: CDR1 SEHNR and CDR2 FQNEAQ (reference sequence). There are 13 residues in the CDR3. Here the CDR3 reads CASSLVSGLDAFF. The CDR3, as DNA: TGTGCCAGCAGCTTGGTTTCGGGACTGGATGCTTTCTTT.

A few counts support this clone. The V gene is TRBV4-1, the J gene TRBJ1-1, with D possibly TRBD1 on 5 matching bases. CDR1 and CDR2 from the germline V gene are MGHRA and YSYEKL. CDR3 length: 14 residues. V was trimmed by 5 bases and J by 1 base, leaving 11 bases between them. The CDR3 reads CASSSSTENTEAFF. The DNA of the CDR3 is TGCGCCAGCAGCAGCTCGACAGAGAACACTGAAGCTTTCTTT.

The J gene is TRBJ2-7, the V gene TRBV5-4, with D possibly being TRBD1 (5 bases). The V end lost 0 bases, the J end lost 0 bases, and 7 bases lay between the germline ends. CDR1 and CDR2 from the germline V gene are SGHNT and YYREEE (reference sequence). The CDR3 is made up of 14 amino acids. The CDR3 spells CASSLDRSSYEQYF. The CDR3 nucleotides are TGTGCCAGCAGCTTGGACAGGAGCTCCTACGAGCAGTACTTC.

The J gene is TRBJ1-5, the V gene TRBV5-6; 8 bases agree with TRBD1. CDR3 length equals 14 residues. V was clipped by 2 bases and J by 5 bases; unmatched bases: 3. Germline CDR1 and CDR2: SGHDT and YYEEEE. CDR3: CASSFQGAHQPQHF. The CDR3 DNA follows: TGTGCCAGCAGCTTCCAGGGGGCACATCAGCCCCAGCATTTT.

This rearrangement joins TRBV6-5 to TRBJ1-1, with a tentative D call TRBD1 (6 bases). The CDR3 loop spans 14 amino acids. Germline V gene sequence: CDR1 MNHEY, CDR2 SVGAGI. V was clipped by 2 bases and J by 4 bases, with 11 bases between them. CDR3 region: CASSYSQGFTEAFF. In nucleotides, the CDR3 is TGTGCCAGCAGTTACAGTCAGGGGTTCACTGAAGCTTTCTTT.

This clone has a single count. The DNA of the CDR3 is TGTGCCTCCCAGGGGGCTAGCGGCGTCGAGCAGTACTTC. Protein sequence: CASQGASGVEQYF. The chain has TRBV27 and TRBJ2-7; tentatively, D is TRBD1 (8 bases). This CDR3 has 13 residues. The germline V gene encodes CDR1 MNHEY and CDR2 SMNVEV (reference sequence). Trimming took 11 bases from V and 6 from J, leaving 20 bases between them.

The chain carries TRBV10-3 and TRBJ1-3; the match to TRBD1 covers 10 bases. The CDR3 has 14 residues. Germline assignment: CDR1 ENHRY and CDR2 SYGVKD. J lost 7 bases, V lost 0 bases, and 0 bases had no gene match. The CDR3 loop is CAISESGQGNTIYF. The DNA of the CDR3 is TGTGCCATCAGTGAGTCGGGACAGGGGAACACCATATATTTT.

The V call is TRBV12-5, the J call TRBJ2-3, with D maybe TRBD2 (5 bases). Germline V gives CDR1 LGHNT, CDR2 FRNRAP. CDR3 length equals 16 residues. V dropped 5 bases and J dropped 1 base, with 16 bases sitting between them. The CDR3 spells CASGLSPGLGTDTQYF. In DNA, the CDR3 is TGTGCTAGTGGTCTTTCCCCGGGGTTGGGCACAGATACGCAGTATTTT.

The rearrangement links TRBV5-1 to TRBJ2-5, with TRBD1 as a possible D gene (6 bases). Deletions cut 4 bases from V and 5 bases from J, with 9 bases between. This CDR3 has 12 amino acids. CDR1 and CDR2 from the germline V gene are SGHRS and YFSETQ. For the CDR3, the DNA is TGCGCCAGCAGCGGACAGCTGGAGACCCAGTACTTC. Protein product: CASSGQLETQYF.

The chain recombines TRBV6-5 with TRBJ2-1; TRBD2 is a possible D gene (5 bases). Germline assignment: CDR1 MNHEY and CDR2 SVGAGI. The V end lost 10 bases, the J end lost 8 bases, and 12 bases lay between the germline ends. This CDR3 has 11 residues. This CDR3 is CATSPGDEQFF. The CDR3 bases are TGTGCCACATCCCCCGGGGATGAGCAGTTCTTC.

The CDR3 DNA reads TGTGCCAGCAGCAACGGTCCGGGGGGGGAGCCCCAGCATTTT. Translating it yields CASSNGPGGEPQHF. The chain links TRBV6-6 to TRBJ1-5; possible D gene TRBD1, 5 bases. V dropped 6 bases and J dropped 8 bases, with 17 bases sitting between them. Germline V CDR1 and CDR2: MNHNY, SVGAGI (reference sequence). This CDR3 contains 14 residues.

The CDR3 DNA is TGCGCCAGCAGCTTACTCCGGGACTTTCTTCCAGATACGCAGTATTTT. Protein sequence: CASSLLRDFLPDTQYF. The chain employs TRBV5-1 and TRBJ2-3; the D gene is possibly TRBD2 (6 bases). Trimming took 2 bases from V and 4 from J, leaving 17 bases between them. CDR3 size: 16 residues. Germline-derived CDR1 and CDR2 are SGHRS and YFSETQ.